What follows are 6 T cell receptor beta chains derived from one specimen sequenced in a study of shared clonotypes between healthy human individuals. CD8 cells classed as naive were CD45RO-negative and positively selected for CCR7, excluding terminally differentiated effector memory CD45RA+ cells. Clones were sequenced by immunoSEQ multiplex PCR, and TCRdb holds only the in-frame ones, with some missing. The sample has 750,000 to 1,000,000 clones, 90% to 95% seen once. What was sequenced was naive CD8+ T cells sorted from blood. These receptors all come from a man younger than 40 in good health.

CDR3 nucleotide sequence: TGTGCCAGCAGTTCCCTTAGCGGGAGGAGCTCCTACGAGCAGTACTTC. Its protein is CASSSLSGRSSYEQYF. The V gene is TRBV6-5, the J gene TRBJ2-7; TRBD2 agrees at 10 bases. J gave up 0 bases and V 4 bases, and 6 bases lay outside the gene matches. CDR1 and CDR2 from the germline V gene are MNHEY and SVGAGI. The length of the CDR3 is 16 residues.

The CDR3 DNA reads TGTGCCACCAGACCCTTCTCTGGAAACACCATATATTTT. Protein product: CATRPFSGNTIYF. The chain carries TRBV10-3 and TRBJ1-3; D gene uncertain. Germline values: CDR1 ENHRY, CDR2 SYGVKD. The V and J ends lost 10 bases and 0 bases respectively, with 10 bases between them. This CDR3 spans 13 amino acids.

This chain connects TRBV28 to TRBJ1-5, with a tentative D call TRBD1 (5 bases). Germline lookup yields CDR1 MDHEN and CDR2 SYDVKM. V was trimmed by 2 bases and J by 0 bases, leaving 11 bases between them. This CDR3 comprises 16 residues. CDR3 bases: TGTGCCAGCAGTTTAGGGAGGGGAAATAGCAATCAGCCCCAGCATTTT. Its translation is CASSLGRGNSNQPQHF.

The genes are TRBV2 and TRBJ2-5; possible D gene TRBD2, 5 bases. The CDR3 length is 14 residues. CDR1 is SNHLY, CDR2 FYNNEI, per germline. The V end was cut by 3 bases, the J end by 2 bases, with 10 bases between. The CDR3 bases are TGTGCCAGCAGTGATGAGGGTTCGCAAGAGACCCAGTACTTC. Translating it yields CASSDEGSQETQYF. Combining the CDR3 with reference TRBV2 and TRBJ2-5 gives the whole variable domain EPEVTQTPSHQVTQMGQEVILRCVPISNHLYFYWYRQILGQKVEFLVSFYNNEISEKSEIFDDQFSVERPDGSNFTLKIRSTKLEDSAMYFCASSDEGSQETQYFGPGTRLLVL.

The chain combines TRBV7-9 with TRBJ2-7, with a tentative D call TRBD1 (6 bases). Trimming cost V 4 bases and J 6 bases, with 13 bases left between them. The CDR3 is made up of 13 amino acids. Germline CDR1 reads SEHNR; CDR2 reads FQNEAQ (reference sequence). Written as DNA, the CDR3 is TGTGCCAGCAGCTCGACCAACAGGGTCGAGCAGTACTTC. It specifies CASSSTNRVEQYF. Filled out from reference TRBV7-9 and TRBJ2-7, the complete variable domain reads DTGVSQNPRHKITKRGQNVTFRCDPISEHNRLYWYRQTLGQGPEFLTYFQNEAQLEKSRLLSDRFSAERPKGSFSTLEIQRTEQGDSAMYLCASSSTNRVEQYFGPGTRLTVT.

The chain's CDR3 is CASSWDPTVMNTEAFF. The CDR3 DNA reads as TGCGCCAGCAGCTGGGATCCGACAGTCATGAACACTGAAGCTTTCTTT. The chain recombines TRBV5-1 with TRBJ1-1; D possibly corresponds to TRBD1 (5 bases). V was trimmed by 3 bases and J by 0 bases, leaving 15 bases between them. The V gene's germline CDR1 is SGHRS and CDR2 YFSETQ. This CDR3 comprises 16 residues.